The clone carrying this TCR beta chain was seen at least ten times. These data are taken from a study of shared clonotypes between healthy human individuals. Study information: The donor pool was made up of two women and three men aged 18 to 49.

The repertoire was sequenced with immunoSEQ multiplex PCR; TCRdb's copy has only in-frame clones and lacks some. The repertoire holds about 980,000 clones, with approximately 80% as singletons. This CDR3 contains 15 residues. CDR1 and CDR2 (germline): SGHRS, YFSETQ. V was shortened by 0 bases and J by 9 bases, with 19 bases between the two germline ends. This rearrangement joins TRBV5-1 to TRBJ2-7; tentatively, D is TRBD1 (5 bases). Sample: memory CD4+ T cells sorted from blood. Subset described: CD45RA-negative fraction. The sequence was collected from a man between 18 and 35 years old in good health. The CDR3 sequence: CASSLGTPSTQGQYF. The CDR3 nucleotides are TGCGCCAGCAGCTTGGGTACACCATCAACCCAGGGGCAGTACTTC.